The clone carrying this TCR beta chain was detected ten times or more. Researchers defined stable Graves' hyperthyroidism as no ophthalmopathy progression within 18 months. This CDR3 contains 11 residues. Germline CDR1 reads SGHRS; CDR2 reads YFSETQ. Deletions cut 4 bases from V and 8 bases from J, with 7 bases between. These data belong to a study of T cells in Graves' hyperthyroidism and ophthalmopathy. Template material for amplifying TCR beta CDR3 regions consisted of RNA transcripts. Initially, a first-round RT-PCR of the TCR CDR3 employed the HTBI primer set. Via MiXCR, TCRdb re-called the multiplex PCR reads, giving one row per CDR3 protein. In the table there are some 460,000 distinct CDR3 sequences, more than 15% of which are singletons.

The rearrangement links TRBV5-1 to TRBJ2-1, with D uncertain. This TCR was recovered from a woman between 18 and 29 years old with Graves' hyperthyroidism. Sequenced input: blood. This CDR3 is CASSTTDEQFF. The CDR3 nucleotides are TGCGCCAGCAGCACAACAGATGAGCAGTTCTTC.